The next 27 T cell receptor beta chains were all read from a single sample in a study of tumor-infiltrating lymphocytes in primary liver carcinoma. Germline DNA was also extracted, and blood RNA derived from unsorted whole blood. A primer matching the constant region was used to make TCR beta cDNA from 500 to 600 ng of total RNA. Investigators got TCR beta libraries out of three nested multiplex PCR rounds, done with slightly modified ARM-PCR. TRBV1-TRBV30 forward primers paired with a C-beta reverse primer were used in the first two PCR rounds, which ran 9 to 10 cycles each. TCRdb itself ran the multiplex PCR reads through MiXCR, one entry per CDR3 protein. The profile shows fewer than 400,000 distinct CDR3 sequences, 65% of them singletons. The sequenced sample consisted of peripheral blood. Receptor source: a man between 35 and 55 years old with primary liver carcinoma and hepatitis B virus infection.

Details on this clonotype: The CDR3 carries no conserved terminal phenylalanine or tryptophan, so it likely arises from a read error. The genes are TRBV12-3 or TRBV12-4 and TRBJ1-2, with D maybe TRBD1 (5 bases). The CDR3 contains 12 residues. Trimming stripped 10 bases from V and 6 bases from J, with 15 bases between. The CDR3 nucleotides are TGTGCCATCGGACAAGGGCTCGATGGCTACACCCTC. As protein: CAIGQGLDGYTL.

The CDR3 sequence: CASSLDAGLNYGYTF. The DNA for the CDR3 is TGTGCCAGCAGCTTAGACGCGGGATTGAACTATGGCTACACCTTC. This chain uses TRBV7-9 with TRBJ1-2; D unresolved. Per the germline V gene, CDR1 is SEHNR and CDR2 is FQNEAQ (reference sequence). V lost 1 base, J lost 2 bases, and 11 bases lay in between. This CDR3 is 15 amino acids long.

On this clonotype itself: Since no conserved phenylalanine or tryptophan closes the CDR3, a read error is the likely cause. The chain uses TRBV14 and TRBJ2-1; no definite D call. The CDR3 length is 12 residues. Germline loops: CDR1 SGHDN, CDR2 FVKESK. Trimming took off 1 base at V and 6 bases at J, with 4 bases between the two ends. CDR3 in amino acids: CASSQAVNEQFI. CDR3 sequence (DNA): TGTGCCAGCAGCCAAGCAGTCAATGAGCAGTTCATC.

About this clonotype itself: One end of the junction is discordant with germline, which a read error may explain. The chain uses TRBV5-4 and TRBJ2-1, with TRBD2 identical over 10 bases. The CDR3 is made up of 15 amino acids. Germline-derived CDR1 and CDR2 are SGHNT and YYREEE (reference sequence). In nucleotides, the CDR3 is TGTGCTAGCAGCTTCCTAGCGGGAGAGGACAGTGAGCAGTTCTTC. Translation: CASSFLAGEDSEQFF.

This clonotype was observed at least ten times. CDR3 loop: CASRVKGSTEAFF. The CDR3, as DNA: TGTGCCAGCAGGGTAAAGGGGAGCACTGAAGCTTTCTTT. The genes are TRBV6-6 and TRBJ1-1; the D gene is possibly TRBD1 (5 bases). V lost 6 bases and J 4 bases, leaving 12 bases between the germline ends. The CDR3 has 13 amino acids. In germline, CDR1 is MNHNY, CDR2 SVGAGI (reference sequence).

This rearrangement joins TRBV12-3 or TRBV12-4 to TRBJ2-1; TRBD2 matches 10 bases. This CDR3 is built from 14 residues. The CDR3 loop is CGIKSGRGANEQFF. CDR3 DNA sequence: TGTGGCATCAAAAGCGGGAGGGGGGCGAATGAGCAGTTCTTC.

With regard to this clonotype: A much larger clone lies one base from this, so it may be a read error. The rearrangement joins TRBV5-1 to TRBJ2-1; maybe TRBD2 (5 bases). The CDR3 is made up of 15 amino acids. From germline, CDR1 is SGHRS and CDR2 YFSETQ. In DNA form, the CDR3 reads TGCGGCAGCAGCCGCATAGGAGAACGGGATGGTGAGCAGTTCTTC. It is translated as CGSSRIGERDGEQFF.

This clonotype appeared once. At one end the junction does not follow the germline gene, possibly because of a read error. This chain joins TRBV11-2 and TRBJ1-2; 7 bases match TRBD1. The V gene's germline CDR1 is SGHAT and CDR2 FQNNGV. This CDR3 is 13 amino acids long. CDR3 residues: CAISLQGSYGYTF. In DNA, the CDR3 is TGTGCCATCAGCTTACAGGGGTCCTATGGTTACACCTTC.

This clonotype was counted only a few times. The rearrangement links TRBV5-1 to TRBJ1-6, with D unresolved. There are 16 residues in the CDR3. The germline gives CDR1 SGHRS, CDR2 YFSETQ. V lost 2 bases and J lost 9, with 18 bases in between. In nucleotides, the CDR3 is TGCGCCAGCAGCTTAGGCAGAGGATCTTTGACTTCACCCCTCCACTTT. Translating it yields CASSLGRGSLTSPLHF.

The CDR3 bases are TGTGCCAGCAGTGAAGGGGGCGTAAGCAATCAGCCCCAGTATTTT. Translating gives CASSEGGVSNQPQYF. V and J are TRBV6-1 and TRBJ1-5; D possibly corresponds to TRBD1 (5 bases). The J call may be faulty, since TRBJ2-3 better matches the DNA end. CDR3 length equals 15 residues. Germline CDR1 reads MNHNS; CDR2 reads SASEGT.

This chain uses TRBV5-4 with TRBJ2-2, with 8 positions matching TRBD2. The V segment lost 5 bases and the J segment 6 bases; nucleotides outside the gene matches: 12. The CDR3 has 16 residues. Per the germline V gene, CDR1 is SGHNT and CDR2 is YYREEE (reference sequence). CDR3 protein: CASSIAGLVSAGELFF. The CDR3 nucleotides read TGTGCCAGCAGTATCGCGGGACTAGTATCAGCCGGGGAGCTGTTTTTT. The full variable domain, in which reference TRBV5-4 and TRBJ2-2 provide the parts outside the CDR3, is ETGVTQSPTHLIKTRGQQVTLRCSSQSGHNTVSWYQQALGQGPQFIFQYYREEENGRGNFPPRFSGLQFPNYSSELNVNALELDDSALYLCASSIAGLVSAGELFFGEGSRLTVL.

This clonotype has a handful of counts. One junction end disagrees with the germline gene, perhaps due to a read error. The genes are TRBV5-1 and TRBJ2-5, with D unresolved. This CDR3 is built from 14 residues. Germline V gene sequence: CDR1 SGHRS, CDR2 YFSETQ. The CDR3 region has the DNA TGCGCCAGTAGCTTAGGTAATATTCAAGAGACCCAGTACTTC. It yields the protein CASSLGNIQETQYF.

In this sample, this clonotype turned up many times. The rearrangement uses TRBV4-1 and TRBJ1-3; tentative D call: TRBD1 (6 bases). V was pared by 4 bases and J by 7 bases, with 11 bases between. The CDR3 covers 13 residues. Germline V lookup: CDR1 MGHRA, CDR2 YSYEKL. In nucleotides, the CDR3 is TGCGCCAGCAGCCGTCCGGGGGCGAACACCATATATTTT. Translated, it gives CASSRPGANTIYF.

This sequence joins TRBV5-1 and TRBJ2-5; D is ambiguous. Germline CDR1 is SGHRS and CDR2 is YFSETQ. The CDR3 loop spans 14 amino acids. V lost 6 bases, J lost 2 bases, and 14 bases lay in between. CDR3 sequence: CASNWNPSQETQYF. CDR3 coding DNA: TGCGCCAGCAACTGGAACCCGTCGCAAGAGACCCAGTACTTC.

The chain is built from TRBV6-6 and TRBJ1-3, with 10 bases aligning to TRBD1. The trim removed 5 bases at V and 8 bases at J, leaving 15 bases unmatched. Per germline, CDR1 MNHNY and CDR2 SVGAGI (reference sequence). The CDR3 has 17 residues. The CDR3 DNA reads TGTGCCAGCAGTATCCTTTCCGGGACAGGGGCGGTGGACACCATATATTTT. Its protein product is CASSILSGTGAVDTIYF.

The V and J genes are TRBV5-1 and TRBJ1-1; D gene unclear. The V and J ends lost 0 bases and 0 bases respectively, with 9 bases between them. This CDR3 has 15 amino acids. The germline gives CDR1 SGHRS, CDR2 YFSETQ. Here the CDR3 reads CASSLAGVMNTEAFF. The CDR3 DNA is TGCGCCAGCAGCTTGGCCGGGGTCATGAACACTGAAGCTTTCTTT.

This clonotype was seen only once. This chain links TRBV7-8 with TRBJ2-3, with 10 bases matching TRBD2. Germline V CDR1 and CDR2: SGHVS, FQNEAQ. The CDR3 is 17 residues long. Trimming cost V 1 base and J 0 bases; bases outside gene matches: 4. DNA of the CDR3: TGTGCCAGCAGCTTAGGACCACTAGCGGGAAGCACAGATACGCAGTATTTT. Translation: CASSLGPLAGSTDTQYF. Full variable domain (remainder filled in from reference TRBV7-8 and TRBJ2-3): GAGVSQSPRYKVAKRGQDVALRCDPISGHVSLFWYQQALGQGPEFLTYFQNEAQLDKSGLPSDRFFAERPEGSVSTLKIQRTQQEDSAVYLCASSLGPLAGSTDTQYFGPGTRLTVL.

This clonotype was counted ten times or more. An end of the junction differs from the germline gene, which may be a read error. The rearrangement uses TRBV4-1 and TRBJ2-5; no clear D. The V gene's germline CDR1 is MGHRA and CDR2 YSYEKL. This CDR3 is 11 amino acids long. The CDR3 nucleotides read TGTGCCAGCAGCCAACAAGAGACCCAGTACTTC. The encoded protein is CASSQQETQYF.

Regarding this clonotype: A clone one base away is much larger, so this may be a read error. The chain combines TRBV12-3 or TRBV12-4 with TRBJ2-5; 7 positions match TRBD2. CDR3 length equals 11 residues. The CDR3 nucleotides read TGTGCCAGCAGGGCGGGAGAGACCCATTACTTC. Translation gives CASRAGETHYF.

This clonotype was picked up a small number of times. The chain has TRBV5-1 and TRBJ2-1, with 13 bases identical to TRBD2. Looked up from germline, CDR1 is SGHRS and CDR2 is YFSETQ. The V gene end was trimmed by 4 bases and the J gene end by 6 bases; junction bases not matched to a gene: 7. This CDR3 has 16 amino acids. CDR3 in DNA: TGCGCCAGCAGCCCGGAGACTAGCGGGAGGCCCAATGAGCAGTTCTTC. Translating it yields CASSPETSGRPNEQFF.

The chain joins TRBV7-9 to TRBJ2-2; no firm D call. The germline gives CDR1 SEHNR, CDR2 FQNEAQ (reference sequence). V lost 0 bases to trimming and J lost 6 bases, with 5 bases between them. The CDR3 covers 13 residues. The CDR3 loop is CASSLAHPGELFF. Here the CDR3 DNA reads TGTGCCAGCAGCTTAGCGCACCCCGGGGAGCTGTTTTTT.

This clonotype was observed a few times. The gene calls are TRBV30 and TRBJ2-4; D perhaps matches TRBD2 (5 bases). Germline CDR1 and CDR2: GTSNPN and SVGIG (reference sequence). This CDR3 region has 15 residues. The V end was cut by 2 bases, the J end by 8 bases, with 19 bases between. CDR3 in amino acids: CAWSPPGGAQDIQYF. The CDR3 DNA is TGTGCCTGGAGTCCCCCCGGAGGCGCTCAGGACATTCAGTACTTC.

Remarks on this clonotype: One base away lies a much larger clone, so this may be a sequencing read error. This chain links TRBV6-2 or TRBV6-3 with TRBJ2-1, with D possibly matching TRBD1 (7 bases). Germline-derived CDR1 and CDR2 are MNHEY and SVGEGT. V shed 6 bases and J shed 4 bases, with 22 bases lying between them. The CDR3 contains 17 residues. The CDR3 spells CASSPSPGGLQYNEQFF. CDR3 nucleotide sequence: TGTGCCAGCAGCCCAAGCCCAGGGGGACTGCAGTACAATGAGCAGTTCTTC.

This clonotype appeared many times. This rearrangement joins TRBV19 to TRBJ2-1; the D is unclear. From germline, CDR1 is LNHDA and CDR2 SQIVND (reference sequence). CDR3 length equals 15 residues. V was trimmed by 5 bases and J by 6 bases, leaving 17 bases between them. The CDR3: CASSDLTPRVNEQFF. CDR3 bases: TGTGCCAGTAGTGATTTAACCCCTAGGGTCAATGAGCAGTTCTTC. Full variable domain (missing parts from reference TRBV19 and TRBJ2-1): DGGITQSPKYLFRKEGQNVTLSCEQNLNHDAMYWYRQDPGQGLRLIYYSQIVNDFQKGDIAEGYSVSREKKESFPLTVTSAQKNPTAFYLCASSDLTPRVNEQFFGPGTRLTVL.

In its sample, this clonotype was seen many times. This chain joins TRBV11-1 and TRBJ1-4; D is uncertain. The CDR3 is 13 amino acids. Trimming pared 5 bases from V and 3 bases from J, leaving 7 bases between. CDR1 is SGHAT, CDR2 FQDESV, per germline (reference sequence). The CDR3 spells CASSLRANEKLFF. Here the CDR3 DNA reads TGTGCCAGCAGCCTCCGGGCTAATGAAAAACTGTTTTTT. Based on the CDR3 plus reference TRBV11-1 and TRBJ1-4, the full variable domain is EAEVAQSPRYKITEKSQAVAFWCDPISGHATLYWYRQILGQGPELLVQFQDESVVDDSQLPKDRFSAERLKGVDSTLKIQPAELGDSAMYLCASSLRANEKLFFGSGTQLSVL.

This rearrangement joins TRBV28 to TRBJ2-5; 8 nucleotides line up with TRBD1. This CDR3 comprises 16 residues. Germline loops: CDR1 MDHEN, CDR2 SYDVKM. V lost 3 bases and J lost 3; bases outside the gene matches: 9. This CDR3 reads CASSFYPGTGEETQYF. The CDR3 nucleotides read TGTGCCAGCAGTTTTTATCCCGGGACAGGAGAAGAGACCCAGTACTTC.

On this clonotype: A junction end diverges from the germline sequence, so it may reflect a read error. The chain employs TRBV11-2 and TRBJ2-1; 12 positions agree with TRBD2. This CDR3 region has 16 residues. From germline, CDR1 is SGHAT and CDR2 FQNNGV. The CDR3 sequence is CASSLDRTSGNNELFF. The CDR3 DNA reads as TGTGCCAGCAGCTTGGATCGGACTAGCGGGAATAATGAGCTGTTCTTC.